These 10 T cell receptor beta chains share one sample of origin, sequenced in a study of cytomegalovirus exposure and HLA in healthy donors. The primer mix had 60 Vbeta and 13 Jbeta primers. The assay was immunoSEQ multiplex PCR, and TCRdb's table has in-frame clones only and misses some. The repertoire consists of some 160,000 clones, with roughly 84% occurring once and the leading ten covering around 1.9%. The specimen was PBMCs. Receptors originate from a man younger than 30 in good health and CMV-seronegative.

This chain uses TRBV4-1 with TRBJ1-5; no reliable D call. The CDR3 contains 15 residues. Trimming removed 4 bases at V and 5 bases at J, with 15 bases between. CDR1 MGHRA and CDR2 YSYEKL come from the germline V gene. The CDR3: CASSPVSGSYQPQHF. In DNA form, the CDR3 reads TGCGCCAGCAGCCCCGTCAGCGGGAGCTATCAGCCCCAGCATTTT.

The genes are TRBV29-1 and TRBJ2-3; possibly TRBD1 for D (5 bases). V lost 0 bases, J lost 0 bases, and 13 bases lay in between. Germline CDR1 and CDR2: SQVTM and ANQGSEA. The CDR3 is 16 amino acids. This chain's CDR3 is CSVEDRNRHSTDTQYF. The CDR3 DNA reads TGCAGCGTTGAAGATCGGAACAGGCACAGCACAGATACGCAGTATTTT.

The chain employs TRBV5-1 and TRBJ2-1; D possibly corresponds to TRBD2 (6 bases). From germline, CDR1 is SGHRS and CDR2 YFSETQ. This CDR3 is 15 amino acids long. Trimming cost V 0 bases and J 7 bases, with 14 bases left between them. DNA for the CDR3: TGCGCCAGCAGCTTGGAAGAGGACTACCAAAATGAGCAGTTCTTC. It is translated as CASSLEEDYQNEQFF.

A remark on this clone: Other DNA sequences in this specimen translate into the identical CDR3. This rearrangement joins TRBV18 to TRBJ2-7; TRBD2 is a possible D gene (6 bases). The CDR3 consists of 13 residues. Germline V gene sequence: CDR1 KGHSH, CDR2 LQKENI. V lost 3 bases and J 2 bases, leaving 8 bases between the germline ends. The CDR3 DNA is TGTGCCAGCTCACCGGCGGGGACCTACGAGCAGTACTTC. This sequence encodes CASSPAGTYEQYF.

This sequence joins TRBV15 and TRBJ2-1; TRBD2 is a possible D gene (5 bases). Germline V gives CDR1 LNHNV, CDR2 YYDKDF (reference sequence). The V gene lost 8 bases and the J gene lost 4 bases, with 12 bases spanning the gap. This CDR3 is 13 amino acids long. DNA of the CDR3: TGTGCCACCCGGACTTTACGATACAATGAGCAGTTCTTC. Its translation: CATRTLRYNEQFF.

The rearrangement joins TRBV19 to TRBJ2-2; maybe TRBD1 (5 bases). CDR1 and CDR2 (germline): LNHDA, SQIVND (reference sequence). With 2 bases removed from V and 6 bases from J, the gap between germline ends came to 16 bases. The CDR3 totals 16 residues. CDR3 protein: CASSINRQTRPGELFF. Here the CDR3 DNA reads TGTGCCAGTAGTATAAATCGACAGACGCGTCCCGGGGAGCTGTTTTTT.

The rearrangement uses TRBV4-1 and TRBJ2-7, with 9 bases matching TRBD1. CDR1 and CDR2 from the germline V gene are MGHRA and YSYEKL. V shed 3 bases and J 3 bases; nucleotides not matched to a gene: 9. The CDR3 extends over 16 amino acids. The CDR3 loop reads CASSQVGQGGGYEQYF. The CDR3 DNA follows: TGCGCCAGCAGCCAGGTGGGACAGGGTGGGGGCTACGAGCAGTACTTC.

The V gene is TRBV5-1, the J gene TRBJ1-4, with TRBD1 matching 9 bases. After removal of 4 bases from V and 8 bases from J, the junction contained 6 bases not matched to a gene. The CDR3 totals 14 residues. Per germline, CDR1 SGHRS and CDR2 YFSETQ. CDR3 coding DNA: TGCGCCAGCAGCCCGACAGGGGGTGGGGAAAAACTGTTTTTT. Translation gives CASSPTGGGEKLFF. The variable domain in full, with the rest retrieved from reference TRBV5-1 and TRBJ1-4, is KAGVTQTPRYLIKTRGQQVTLSCSPISGHRSVSWYQQTPGQGLQFLFEYFSETQRNKGNFPGRFSGRQFSNSRSEMNVSTLELGDSALYLCASSPTGGGEKLFFGSGTQLSVL.

This sequence joins TRBV4-1 and TRBJ2-1; a weak D match, TRBD1 (6 bases). Germline loops: CDR1 MGHRA, CDR2 YSYEKL. The CDR3 runs 15 residues. Trimming took off 3 bases at V and 6 bases at J, with 15 bases between the two ends. CDR3 sequence reads: CASSHPVGATNEQFF. CDR3 nucleotide sequence: TGCGCCAGCAGCCATCCCGTGGGGGCCACCAATGAGCAGTTCTTC.

CDR3 nucleotide sequence: TGTGCCACCGCCGGGACAGGGCTATACGAGCAGTACTTC. Protein: CATAGTGLYEQYF. The V call is TRBV6-1, the J call TRBJ2-7; 9 bases are shared with TRBD1. The CDR3 is made up of 13 amino acids. The germline V gene has CDR1 MNHNS and CDR2 SASEGT. V was clipped by 10 bases and J by 4 bases; unmatched bases: 8.